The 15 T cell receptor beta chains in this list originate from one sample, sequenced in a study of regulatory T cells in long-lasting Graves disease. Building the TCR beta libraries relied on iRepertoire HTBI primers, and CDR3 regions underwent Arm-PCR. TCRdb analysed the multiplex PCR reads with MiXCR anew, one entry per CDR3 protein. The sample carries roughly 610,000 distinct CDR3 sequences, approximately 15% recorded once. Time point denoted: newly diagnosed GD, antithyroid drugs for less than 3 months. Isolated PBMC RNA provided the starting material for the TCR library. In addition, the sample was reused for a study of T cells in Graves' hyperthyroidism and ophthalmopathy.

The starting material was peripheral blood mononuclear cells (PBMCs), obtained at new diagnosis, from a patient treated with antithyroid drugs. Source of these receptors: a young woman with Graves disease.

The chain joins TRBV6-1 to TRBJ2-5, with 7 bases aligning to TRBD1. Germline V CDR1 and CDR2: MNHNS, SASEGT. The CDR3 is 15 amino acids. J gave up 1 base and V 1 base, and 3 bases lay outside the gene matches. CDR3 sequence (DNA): TGTGCCAGCAGTGAAGACAGGGGTGGCCAAGAGACCCAGTACTTC. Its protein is CASSEDRGGQETQYF.

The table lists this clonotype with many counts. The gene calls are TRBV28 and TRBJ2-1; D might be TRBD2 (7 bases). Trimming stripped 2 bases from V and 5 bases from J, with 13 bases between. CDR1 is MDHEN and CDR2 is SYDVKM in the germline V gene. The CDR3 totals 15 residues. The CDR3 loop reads CASSLGGGGHNEQFF. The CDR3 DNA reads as TGTGCCAGCAGTTTAGGCGGCGGGGGCCACAATGAGCAGTTCTTC.

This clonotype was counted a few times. The CDR3 protein is CASSPGVENYGYTF. The CDR3 DNA is TGTGCCAGCTCACCGGGAGTGGAGAACTATGGCTACACCTTC. The chain couples TRBV18 to TRBJ1-2, with D hard to call. Germline assignment: CDR1 KGHSH and CDR2 LQKENI. The CDR3 contains 14 residues. V was pared by 3 bases and J by 2 bases, with 10 bases between.

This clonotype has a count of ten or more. In DNA, the CDR3 is TGTGCCTGGAGTGTACCCCAGTACGAGCAGTACTTC. Translated: CAWSVPQYEQYF. The genes are TRBV30 and TRBJ2-7, with unresolved D. Trimming shortened V by 0 bases and J by 4 bases, and 7 bases separated the two germline ends. This CDR3 spans 12 amino acids. Germline V gene data show CDR1 as GTSNPN and CDR2 as SVGIG (reference sequence).

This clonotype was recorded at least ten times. Here the CDR3 reads CASGQGAQPHGYTF. The CDR3 coding sequence is TGTGCCAGCGGACAGGGGGCGCAGCCCCATGGCTACACCTTC. The chain employs TRBV28 and TRBJ1-2, with TRBD1 matching 11 bases. The CDR3 runs 14 residues. Trimming at V came to 8 bases and at J to 6 bases, leaving 8 bases not matched to a gene. Germline V CDR1 and CDR2: MDHEN, SYDVKM.

The CDR3 sequence: CASSPIAGVYEQYF. The CDR3 DNA reads TGTGCCAGCTCACCAATAGCGGGAGTATACGAGCAGTACTTC. The gene calls are TRBV18 and TRBJ2-7, with TRBD2 identical over 9 bases. The CDR3 is 14 amino acids. Losses at the gene ends were 2 bases for V and 4 bases for J; bases not matched to a gene: 3. The germline V gene has CDR1 KGHSH and CDR2 LQKENI.

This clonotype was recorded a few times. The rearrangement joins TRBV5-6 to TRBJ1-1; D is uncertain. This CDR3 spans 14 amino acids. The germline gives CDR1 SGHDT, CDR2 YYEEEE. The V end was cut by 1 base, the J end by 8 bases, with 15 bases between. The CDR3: CASSLRSVLVEAFF. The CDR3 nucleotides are TGTGCCAGCAGCTTGCGGTCAGTGTTAGTAGAAGCTTTCTTT. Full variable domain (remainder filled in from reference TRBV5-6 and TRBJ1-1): DAGVTQSPTHLIKTRGQQVTLRCSPKSGHDTVSWYQQALGQGPQFIFQYYEEEERQRGNFPDRFSGHQFPNYSSELNVNALLLGDSALYLCASSLRSVLVEAFFGQGTRLTVV.

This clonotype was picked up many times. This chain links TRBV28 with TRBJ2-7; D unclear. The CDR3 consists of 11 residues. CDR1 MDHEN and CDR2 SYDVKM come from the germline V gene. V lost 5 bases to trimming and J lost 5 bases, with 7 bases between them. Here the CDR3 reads CASSPLDEQYF. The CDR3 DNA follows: TGTGCCAGCAGTCCCCTTGACGAGCAGTACTTC.

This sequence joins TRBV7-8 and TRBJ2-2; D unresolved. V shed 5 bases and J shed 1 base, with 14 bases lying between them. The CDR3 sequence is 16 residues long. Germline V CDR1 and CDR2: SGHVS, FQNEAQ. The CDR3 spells CASSRDPNMNTGELFF. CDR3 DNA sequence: TGTGCCAGCAGCCGCGACCCCAACATGAACACCGGGGAGCTGTTTTTT. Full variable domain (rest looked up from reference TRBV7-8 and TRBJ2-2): GAGVSQSPRYKVAKRGQDVALRCDPISGHVSLFWYQQALGQGPEFLTYFQNEAQLDKSGLPSDRFFAERPEGSVSTLKIQRTQQEDSAVYLCASSRDPNMNTGELFFGEGSRLTVL.

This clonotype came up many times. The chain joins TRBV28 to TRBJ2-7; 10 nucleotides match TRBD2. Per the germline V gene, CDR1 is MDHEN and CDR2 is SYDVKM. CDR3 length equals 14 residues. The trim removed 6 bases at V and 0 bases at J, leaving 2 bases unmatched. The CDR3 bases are TGTGCCAGCAGGGTAGCGGGAGGCTCCTACGAGCAGTACTTC. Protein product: CASRVAGGSYEQYF. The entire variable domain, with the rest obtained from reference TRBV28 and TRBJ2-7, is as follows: DVKVTQSSRYLVKRTGEKVFLECVQDMDHENMFWYRQDPGLGLRLIYFSYDVKMKEKGDIPEGYSVSREKKERFSLILESASTNQTSMYLCASRVAGGSYEQYFGPGTRLTVT.

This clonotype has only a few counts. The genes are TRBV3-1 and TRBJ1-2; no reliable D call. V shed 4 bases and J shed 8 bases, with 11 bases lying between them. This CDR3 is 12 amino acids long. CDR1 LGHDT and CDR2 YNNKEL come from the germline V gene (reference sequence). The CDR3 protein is CASSPRNRGYTF. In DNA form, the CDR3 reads TGTGCCAGCAGCCCCCGCAATCGGGGCTACACCTTC. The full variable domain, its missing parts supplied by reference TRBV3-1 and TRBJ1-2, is DTAVSQTPKYLVTQMGNDKSIKCEQNLGHDTMYWYKQDSKKFLKIMFSYNNKELIINETVPNRFSPKSPDKAHLNLHINSLELGDSAVYFCASSPRNRGYTFGSGTRLTVV.

Here the CDR3 reads CASSLRDLNEKLFF. CDR3 nucleotides: TGTGCCAGCAGCTTACGGGACCTAAATGAAAAACTGTTTTTT. The chain joins TRBV7-9 to TRBJ1-4, with D maybe TRBD1 (5 bases). Germline V gene data show CDR1 as SEHNR and CDR2 as FQNEAQ (reference sequence). V lost 2 bases to trimming and J lost 5 bases, with 9 bases between them. CDR3 length: 14 residues.

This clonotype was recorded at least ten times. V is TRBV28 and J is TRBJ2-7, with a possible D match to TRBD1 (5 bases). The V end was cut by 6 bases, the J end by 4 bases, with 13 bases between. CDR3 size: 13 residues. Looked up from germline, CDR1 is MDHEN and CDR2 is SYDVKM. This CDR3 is CASRGQVLYEQYF. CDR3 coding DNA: TGTGCCAGCAGAGGACAAGTTCTTTACGAGCAGTACTTC.

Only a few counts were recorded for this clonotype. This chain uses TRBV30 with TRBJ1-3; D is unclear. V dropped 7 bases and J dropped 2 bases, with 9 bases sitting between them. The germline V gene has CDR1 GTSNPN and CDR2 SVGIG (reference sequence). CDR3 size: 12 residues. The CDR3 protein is CASFQPGNTIYF. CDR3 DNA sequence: TGTGCCTCGTTCCAGCCTGGAAACACCATATATTTT.

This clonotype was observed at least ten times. DNA for the CDR3: TGTGCCAGCAGTCCCCCCCGGCTAGTTAATGAAAAACTGTTTTTT. This codes for CASSPPRLVNEKLFF. The chain employs TRBV28 and TRBJ1-4; D remains ambiguous. Germline CDR1 reads MDHEN; CDR2 reads SYDVKM. The V gene lost 5 bases and the J gene lost 4 bases, with 14 bases spanning the gap. CDR3 length equals 15 residues.